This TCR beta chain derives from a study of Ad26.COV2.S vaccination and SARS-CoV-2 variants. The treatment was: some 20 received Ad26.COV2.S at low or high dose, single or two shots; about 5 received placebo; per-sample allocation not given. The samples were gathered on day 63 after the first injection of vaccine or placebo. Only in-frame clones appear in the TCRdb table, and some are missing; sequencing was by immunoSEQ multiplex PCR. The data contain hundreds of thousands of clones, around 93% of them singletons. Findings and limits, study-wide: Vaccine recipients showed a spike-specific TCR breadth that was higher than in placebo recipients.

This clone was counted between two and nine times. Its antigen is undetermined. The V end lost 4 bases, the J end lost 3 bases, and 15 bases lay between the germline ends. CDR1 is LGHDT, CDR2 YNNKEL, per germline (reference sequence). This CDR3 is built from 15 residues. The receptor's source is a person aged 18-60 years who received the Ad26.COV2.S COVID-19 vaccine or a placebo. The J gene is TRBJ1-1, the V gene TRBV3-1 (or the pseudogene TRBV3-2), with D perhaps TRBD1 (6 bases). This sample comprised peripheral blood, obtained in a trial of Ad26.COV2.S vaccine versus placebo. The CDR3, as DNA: TGTGCCAGCAGCCGTAAGGGGGGTCTTTACACTGAAGCTTTCTTT. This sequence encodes CASSRKGGLYTEAFF.